The rows below give T cell receptor beta chains drawn from one sample of a study of T cells in Graves' hyperthyroidism and ophthalmopathy. One entry per CDR3 protein results from TCRdb running MiXCR on the multiplex PCR reads. The sample contains 95,000 to 110,000 distinct CDR3 sequences, 45% to 50% of which appear only once. Sequences were obtained from blood. These receptors were obtained from a man in his forties or fifties with Graves' hyperthyroidism. Both conserved end residues are part of each CDR3. D genes are given only for firm matches. Some rows mark clone size as missing; the rest say once, few, many or name a class of expanded clone.

clone size	V gene	D gene	J gene	CDR3 protein	CDR3 DNA
many	TRBV7-9	-	TRBJ2-7	CASSLGGIQGEQYF	TGTGCCAGCAGTTTGGGCGGGATCCAGGGGGAGCAGTACTTC
many	TRBV7-8	-	TRBJ1-5	CASSLGGGNSNQPQHF	TGTGCCAGCAGCTTAGGAGGGGGGAACTCTAATCAGCCCCAGCATTTT
many	TRBV7-8	TRBD2	TRBJ2-7	CASSLTSGKFEQYF	TGTGCCAGCAGCTTGACTAGCGGGAAGTTCGAGCAGTACTTC
-	TRBV7-2	TRBD1	TRBJ1-2	CASSSQGSTGYTF	TGTGCCAGCAGTTCACAGGGGAGCACCGGCTACACCTTC
-	TRBV7-6	-	TRBJ1-1	CASSQDWGLMNTEACF	TGTGCCAGCAGCCAGGATTGGGGGCTTATGAACACTGAAGCTTGCTTT
-	TRBV5-1	TRBD2	TRBJ2-7	CTSSVLAGGLEQYF	TGCACCAGCAGCGTACTAGCGGGGGGGCTGGAGCAGTACTTC
-	TRBV9	TRBD1	TRBJ2-2	CASSVEIGGWNTGELFF	TGTGCCAGCAGCGTAGAGATAGGGGGCTGGAACACCGGGGAGCTGTTTTTT
many	TRBV10-1	-	TRBJ2-1	CASSEGAIYNEQFF	TGCGCCAGCAGTGAGGGGGCCATTTACAATGAGCAGTTCTTC
-	TRBV2	-	TRBJ1-1	CASRARPNTEAFF	TGTGCCAGTCGTGCTCGGCCGAATACTGAAGCTTTCTTT
many	TRBV19	-	TRBJ2-1	CASSIPGRDEQFF	TGTGCCAGTAGTATCCCAGGCAGGGATGAGCAGTTCTTC
-	TRBV6-5	TRBD2	TRBJ2-1	CASSYSQAGGPRNEQFF	TGTGCCAGCAGTTACTCGCAAGCGGGGGGGCCTCGGAATGAGCAGTTCTTC
many	TRBV9	TRBD1	TRBJ2-7	CASSVGDRAAYEQYF	TGTGCCAGCAGCGTAGGAGACAGGGCGGCCTACGAGCAGTACTTC
many	TRBV14	TRBD1	TRBJ1-2	CASSHGTTGYYGYTF	TGTGCCAGCAGCCATGGAACGACAGGGTACTATGGCTACACCTTC
many	TRBV12-3/TRBV12-4	-	TRBJ1-5	CASSYASNQPQHF	TGTGCCAGCAGTTACGCCAGCAATCAGCCCCAGCATTTT
many	TRBV2	TRBD2	TRBJ2-3	CASVGTSGGAIPDTQYF	TGTGCCAGCGTCGGGACTAGCGGGGGGGCTATCCCAGATACGCAGTATTTT
once	TRBV7-9	-	TRBJ2-5	CASSLGWEVAEETQYF	TGTGCCAGCAGCTTAGGATGGGAGGTAGCGGAAGAGACCCAGTACTTC
-	TRBV2	-	TRBJ2-3	CASSDGGTDTRYF	TGTGCCAGCAGCGACGGGGGCACGGATACGCGGTATTTT
-	TRBV20-1	TRBD2	TRBJ2-1	CSAQLGLAGEDKFF	TGCAGTGCCCAGCTAGGACTAGCGGGAGAGGACAAGTTCTTC
many	TRBV5-1	-	TRBJ1-4	CASSNGGEREKLFF	TGCGCCAGCAGCAACGGGGGGGAGAGAGAAAAACTGTTTTTT
-	TRBV7-3	TRBD2	TRBJ2-1	CASSFVPGLAGGPFNEQFF	TGTGCCAGCAGCTTCGTCCCGGGACTAGCGGGGGGGCCCTTCAATGAGCAGTTCTTC
few	TRBV7-6	-	TRBJ2-7	CASSQNWGRPGEQYF	TGTGCCAGCAGTCAAAACTGGGGCCGCCCCGGGGAGCAGTACTTC
many	TRBV12-3/TRBV12-4	TRBD2	TRBJ2-7	CASSRLAGSGEQYF	TGTGCCAGCAGCCGCCTAGCGGGATCGGGCGAGCAGTACTTC
-	TRBV25-1	-	TRBJ1-4	CASSASINEKLFF	TGTGCCAGCAGTGCTAGCATTAATGAAAAACTGTTTTTT
many	TRBV5-1	-	TRBJ2-7	CASSLWGSSYEQYF	TGCGCCAGCAGCTTGTGGGGCAGCTCCTACGAGCAGTACTTC
many	TRBV19	TRBD1	TRBJ2-1	CASSLRQGAGNEQFF	TGTGCCAGTAGTCTAAGACAGGGGGCTGGCAATGAGCAGTTCTTC
many	TRBV29-1	-	TRBJ2-1	CSAALSRGGEQFF	TGCAGCGCTGCGTTGTCCCGCGGTGGTGAGCAGTTCTTC
-	TRBV5-1	TRBD1	TRBJ1-1	CASSSRQGAANTVAFF	TGCGCCAGTAGCTCTCGACAGGGGGCTGCGAACACTGTAGCTTTCTTT
many	TRBV12-3/TRBV12-4	-	TRBJ2-3	CASNRRVSGGTDTQYF	TGTGCCAGCAACCGACGGGTCTCGGGCGGCACAGATACGCAGTATTTT
many	TRBV5-8	TRBD2	TRBJ2-5	CASSPGLAGEETQYF	TGTGCCAGCAGCCCGGGACTAGCGGGAGAAGAGACCCAGTACTTC
-	TRBV20-1	TRBD1	TRBJ1-3	CSASGTGLGNTIYF	TGCAGTGCTTCAGGGACAGGGCTTGGAAACACCATATATTTT
many	TRBV5-8	-	TRBJ2-3	CASSLAGVADTQYF	TGTGCCAGCAGCTTGGCAGGGGTTGCAGATACGCAGTATTTT
many	TRBV15	-	TRBJ1-5	CATSRTSNQPQHF	TGTGCCACCAGCAGGACTAGCAATCAGCCCCAGCATTTT
-	TRBV9	-	TRBJ2-7	CASSQVRGNEQYF	TGTGCCAGCAGCCAAGTGCGGGGAAACGAGCAGTACTTC
many	TRBV5-1	-	TRBJ2-5	CASSLEAGSGSETQYF	TGCGCCAGCAGCTTGGAAGCCGGGAGTGGTAGTGAGACCCAGTACTTC
-	TRBV4-1	-	TRBJ2-3	CASSQAPSSTDTQYF	TGCGCCAGCAGCCAAGCCCCGTCTAGCACAGATACGCAGTATTTT
many	TRBV6-2/TRBV6-3	-	TRBJ2-7	CASTSHEYEQYF	TGTGCCAGCACCAGCCATGAGTACGAGCAGTACTTC
many	TRBV4-3	-	TRBJ1-1	CASSQEYLLNTEAFF	TGCGCCAGCAGCCAGGAGTATCTTTTGAACACTGAAGCTTTCTTT